This record covers a single T cell receptor (beta chain). Its target is unknown. This record comes from a study of CD8+ T cells in alopecia areata. Study-level background: Oral tofacitinib, 5 to 10 mg twice daily, was given in an open-label trial. Study-wide results and caveats: Many expanded lesional clones stayed in scalp and blood while on tofacitinib. Scalp clonality and expanded CD8+ clones among the top 100 were significantly decreased by tofacitinib. It was lesional scalp, especially alopecia totalis/universalis, that showed higher clonality than normal scalp.

This sample's treatment: oral pan-JAK inhibitor, 5-10 mg twice daily. TCR sequencing used cDNA made by reverse transcription of extracted RNA. TCRdb keeps only in-frame clones here, not all; method: immunoSEQ multiplex PCR. Of approximately 280,000 clones in the sample, roughly 64% were seen once. Trimming stripped 8 bases from V and 3 bases from J, with 11 bases between. Germline values: CDR1 GTSNPN, CDR2 SVGIG (reference sequence). CDR3 length equals 11 residues. The sequencing used CD4+ T cells sorted from blood, collected at week 24, from a patient treated with tofacitinib. The chain joins TRBV30 to TRBJ2-7, with D maybe TRBD1 (5 bases). This clonotype was sampled from a human donor with alopecia areata. This chain's CDR3 is CAGGASYEQYF. DNA for the CDR3: TGTGCCGGTGGGGCAAGCTACGAGCAGTACTTC.